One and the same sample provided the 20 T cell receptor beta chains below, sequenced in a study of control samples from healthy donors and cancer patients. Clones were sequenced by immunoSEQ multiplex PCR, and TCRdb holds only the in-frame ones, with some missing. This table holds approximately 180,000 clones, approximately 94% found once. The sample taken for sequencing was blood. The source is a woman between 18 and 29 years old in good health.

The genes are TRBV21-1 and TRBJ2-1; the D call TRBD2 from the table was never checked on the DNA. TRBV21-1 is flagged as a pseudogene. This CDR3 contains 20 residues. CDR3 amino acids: CASSRTILAGGPSSHNEQFF. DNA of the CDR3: TGTGCCAGCAGCAGAACTATTCTAGCGGGAGGGCCGTCTTCACACAATGAGCAGTTCTTC.

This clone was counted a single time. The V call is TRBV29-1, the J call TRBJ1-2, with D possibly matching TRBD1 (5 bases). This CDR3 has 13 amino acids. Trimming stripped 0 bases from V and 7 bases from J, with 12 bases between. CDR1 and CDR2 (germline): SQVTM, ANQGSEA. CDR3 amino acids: CSVEEANRSGYTF. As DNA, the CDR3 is TGCAGCGTTGAAGAGGCGAACAGGTCTGGCTACACCTTC.

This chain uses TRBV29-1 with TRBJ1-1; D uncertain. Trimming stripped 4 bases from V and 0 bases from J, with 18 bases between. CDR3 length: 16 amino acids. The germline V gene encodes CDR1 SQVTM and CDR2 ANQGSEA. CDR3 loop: CSVGPIAQDMNTEAFF. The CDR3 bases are TGCAGCGTTGGCCCGATCGCACAAGACATGAACACTGAAGCTTTCTTT.

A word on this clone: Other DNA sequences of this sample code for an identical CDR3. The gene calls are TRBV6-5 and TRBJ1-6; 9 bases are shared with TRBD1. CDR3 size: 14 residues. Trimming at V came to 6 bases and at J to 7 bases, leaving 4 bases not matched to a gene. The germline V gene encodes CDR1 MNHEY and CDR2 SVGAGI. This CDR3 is CASSRDRVNSPLHF. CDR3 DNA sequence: TGTGCCAGCAGCAGGGACAGGGTGAATTCACCCCTCCACTTT.

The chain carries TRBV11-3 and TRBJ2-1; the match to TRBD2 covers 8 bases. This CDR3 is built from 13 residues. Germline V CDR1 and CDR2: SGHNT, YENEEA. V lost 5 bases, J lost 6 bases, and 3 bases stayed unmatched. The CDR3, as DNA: TGTGCCAGCAGCGTGCGGGGGGCCAATGAGCAGTTCTTC. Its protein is CASSVRGANEQFF. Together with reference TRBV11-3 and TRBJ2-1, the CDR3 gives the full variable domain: EAGVVQSPRYKIIEKKQPVAFWCNPISGHNTLYWYLQNLGQGPELLIRYENEEAVDDSQLPKDRFSAERLKGVDSTLKIQPAELGDSAVYLCASSVRGANEQFFGPGTRLTVL.

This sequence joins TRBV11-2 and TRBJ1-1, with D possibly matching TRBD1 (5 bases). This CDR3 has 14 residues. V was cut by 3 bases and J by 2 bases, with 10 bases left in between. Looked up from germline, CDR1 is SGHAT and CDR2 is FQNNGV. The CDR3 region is CASSFKGLNTEAFF. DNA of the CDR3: TGTGCCAGCAGCTTCAAGGGGTTAAACACTGAAGCTTTCTTT.

The CDR3 sequence is CASSFRGRAEKLFF. In nucleotides, the CDR3 is TGTGCCAGCAGTTTCAGGGGGCGCGCTGAAAAACTGTTTTTT. This rearrangement joins TRBV6-5 to TRBJ1-4; 8 bases align to TRBD1. The germline gives CDR1 MNHEY, CDR2 SVGAGI. The CDR3 spans 14 residues. J gave up 7 bases and V 4 bases, and 5 bases lay outside the gene matches.

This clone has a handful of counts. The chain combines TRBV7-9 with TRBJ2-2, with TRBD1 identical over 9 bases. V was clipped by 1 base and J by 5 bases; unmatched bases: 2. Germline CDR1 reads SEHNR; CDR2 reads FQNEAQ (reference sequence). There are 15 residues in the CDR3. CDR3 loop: CASSLDRGRTGELFF. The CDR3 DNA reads TGTGCCAGCAGCTTAGACAGGGGGCGTACCGGGGAGCTGTTTTTT.

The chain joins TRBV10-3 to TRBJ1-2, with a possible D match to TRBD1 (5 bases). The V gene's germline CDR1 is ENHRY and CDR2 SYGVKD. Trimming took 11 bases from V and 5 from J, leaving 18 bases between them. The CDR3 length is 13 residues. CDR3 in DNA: TGTGCCTCCCTACCCGGGGGTGCGTATGGCTACACCTTC. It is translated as CASLPGGAYGYTF.

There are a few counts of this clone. Written as DNA, the CDR3 is TGTGCCAGCTCACCACTTGAGGCGGCCGCTGAAAGGGGCTACACCTTC. Translation: CASSPLEAAAERGYTF. The genes are TRBV18 and TRBJ1-2; D unclear. Trimming stripped 1 base from V and 8 bases from J, with 20 bases between. The germline V gene has CDR1 KGHSH and CDR2 LQKENI. The length of the CDR3 is 16 residues.

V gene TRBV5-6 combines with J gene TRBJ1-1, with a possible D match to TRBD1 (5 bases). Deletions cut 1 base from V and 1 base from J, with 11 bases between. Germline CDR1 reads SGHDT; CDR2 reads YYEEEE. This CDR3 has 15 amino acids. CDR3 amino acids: CASSLLGDPNTEAFF. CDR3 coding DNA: TGTGCCAGCAGCTTGTTGGGGGACCCGAACACTGAAGCTTTCTTT.

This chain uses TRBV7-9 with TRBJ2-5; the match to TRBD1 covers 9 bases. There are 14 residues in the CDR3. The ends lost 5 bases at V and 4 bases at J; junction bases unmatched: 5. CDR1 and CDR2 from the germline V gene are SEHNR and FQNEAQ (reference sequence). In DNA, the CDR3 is TGTGCCAGCAGCCCAAACAGGGGGCGAGAGACCCAGTACTTC. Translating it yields CASSPNRGRETQYF.

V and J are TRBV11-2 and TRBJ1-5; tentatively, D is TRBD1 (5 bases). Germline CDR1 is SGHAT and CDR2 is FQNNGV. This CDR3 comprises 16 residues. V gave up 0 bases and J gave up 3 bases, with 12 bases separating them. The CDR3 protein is CASSLDGTAINQPQHF. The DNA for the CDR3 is TGTGCCAGCAGCTTAGATGGGACCGCTATCAATCAGCCCCAGCATTTT.

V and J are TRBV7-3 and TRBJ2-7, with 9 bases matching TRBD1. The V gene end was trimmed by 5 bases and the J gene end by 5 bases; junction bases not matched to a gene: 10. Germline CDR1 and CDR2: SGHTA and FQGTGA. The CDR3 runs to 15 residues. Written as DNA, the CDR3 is TGTGCCAGCAGCCCCCGGGGGGACAGGGCCCACGAGCAGTACTTC. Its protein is CASSPRGDRAHEQYF.

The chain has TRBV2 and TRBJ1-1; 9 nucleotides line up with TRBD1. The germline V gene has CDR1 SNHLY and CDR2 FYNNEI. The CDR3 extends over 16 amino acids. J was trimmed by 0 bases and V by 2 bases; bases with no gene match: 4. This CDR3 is CASSERGTGMNTEAFF. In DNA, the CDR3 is TGTGCCAGCAGTGAAAGGGGGACAGGGATGAACACTGAAGCTTTCTTT.

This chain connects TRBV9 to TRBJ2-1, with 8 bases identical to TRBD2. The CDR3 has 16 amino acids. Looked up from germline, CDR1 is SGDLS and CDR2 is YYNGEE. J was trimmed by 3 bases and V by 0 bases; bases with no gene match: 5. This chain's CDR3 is CASSVGQTSGYNEQFF. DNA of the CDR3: TGTGCCAGCAGCGTAGGCCAAACTAGCGGCTACAATGAGCAGTTCTTC.

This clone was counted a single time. This CDR3 is CASSLSRMFSGTSTDTQYF. In nucleotides, the CDR3 is TGTGCCAGCAGTTTATCGCGGATGTTTAGCGGGACTAGCACAGATACGCAGTATTTT. The chain couples TRBV28 to TRBJ2-3, with 8 bases that match TRBD2. Germline assignment: CDR1 MDHEN and CDR2 SYDVKM. V lost 1 base to trimming and J lost 0 bases; unmatched junction nucleotides: 12. This CDR3 spans 19 amino acids.

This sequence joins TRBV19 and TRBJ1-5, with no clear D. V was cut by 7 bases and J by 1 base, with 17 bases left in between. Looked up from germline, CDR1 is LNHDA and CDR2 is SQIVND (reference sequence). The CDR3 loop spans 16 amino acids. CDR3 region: CASKVQASPSNQPQHF. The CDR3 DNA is TGTGCCAGTAAAGTCCAGGCCAGCCCGAGCAATCAGCCCCAGCATTTT.

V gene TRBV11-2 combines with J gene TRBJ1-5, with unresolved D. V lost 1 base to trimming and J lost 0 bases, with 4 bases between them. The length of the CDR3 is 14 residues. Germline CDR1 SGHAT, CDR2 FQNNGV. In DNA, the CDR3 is TGTGCCAGCAGCTTAGGCAATAGCAATCAGCCCCAGCATTTT. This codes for CASSLGNSNQPQHF.

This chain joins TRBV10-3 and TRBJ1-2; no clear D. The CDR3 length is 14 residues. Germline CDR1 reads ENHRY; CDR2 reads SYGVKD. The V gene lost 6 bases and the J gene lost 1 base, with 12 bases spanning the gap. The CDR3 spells CAIRGMGRNYGYTF. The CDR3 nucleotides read TGTGCCATCAGGGGTATGGGCCGTAACTATGGCTACACCTTC.